This TCR beta chain appears in the sequencing data of a study of T cell responses to AZD1222 COVID-19 vaccine. This clone was observed many times. This CDR3 is also generated by other DNA sequences in the sample. Profiled with immunoSEQ multiplex PCR; TCRdb holds only in-frame clones, not every one. Of roughly 120,000 clones in the sample, more than 70% are singletons; the top ten hold approximately 6.4%. The V gene's germline CDR1 is SGHTA and CDR2 FQGNSA. The CDR3 length is 15 residues. The ends were cut back, 4 bases at V and 0 bases at J, with 10 bases in the middle. The source is an adult who received the AZD1222 COVID-19 vaccine. The sample consisted of peripheral blood, taken 28 days after the second AZD1222 dose. The chain recombines TRBV7-2 with TRBJ1-5; no reliable D call. DNA of the CDR3: TGTGCCAGCAGCTCCCAATTGAATAGCAATCAGCCCCAGCATTTT. This gives the protein CASSSQLNSNQPQHF.